This T cell receptor (beta chain) was captured by sequencing in a study of blood T cell repertoires in COVID-19 (dated by TCRdb to 2018 to 2021). For context, the study as a whole: Samples covering the acute and convalescent phases of COVID-19 were provided by collaborators in the United States, Italy and Spain. Subjects who had been exposed to COVID-19, were actively infected with it, or had recovered from it provided the deeply sampled blood TCRbeta repertoires that made up the dataset. The repertoires were made available in a free public database intended to serve as a resource for research on the immune response to SARS-CoV-2. Samples were obtained from the ongoing ImmuneRACE study (first 160 participants) and from about 1,300 subjects provided by 6 global collaborators. The prospective study material was composed of cDNA or gDNA derived from T cells, B-cell-depleted T cells, or PBMCs. Where HLA class I and class II types were available, the types were taken from metadata supplied by the sample provider, not from assay-based typing. A de-identified subject ID, COVID-19 status, age in years and sex were almost always included in the sample metadata. What the authors observed across the whole study: How much clinical and demographic metadata was included differed by source and by participant, and the metadata was provided uncurated.

About this clone: Its specific antigen is unknown. The sample holds no much larger clone one base away, and base qualities are not on file.

TCRbeta CDR3 regions were amplified from genomic DNA using the immunoSEQ Assay, a bias-controlled multiplex PCR. Concerning the study's data processing: The number of nucleated cells in each sample was estimated from the amplification of reference gene primers within the assay. Sequence reads were collapsed and filtered to measure the absolute abundance of every unique TCRbeta CDR3 rearrangement. For each sample, productive Simpson clonality was calculated as the square root of Simpson's diversity index across productive rearrangements. What TCRdb holds here is the immuneACCESS table cut down to in-frame rearrangements. Part of the clones is not present; checked against another copy, under half of the missing clones reflect an unresolved V gene, and the others are unexplained. Clonal size and the V and J genes are those of that table, whereas D and trimming came from the DNA. In this sample the table shows tens of thousands of clones, 80% to 95% of which occur a single time. Jointly, the top ten make up 2.1% of the sample.

Whole blood was collected in K2EDTA tubes by collaborating institutions according to the institutions' own protocols. Collaborator samples were shipped for TCRbeta analysis as frozen whole blood, isolated PBMCs, or DNA extracted from either sample type. Sequencing was performed on peripheral blood. The clonotype comes from a human donor in a cohort sampled during active COVID-19.

At the DNA level, the sequence is TGTGCCAGCAGTTTGGGGCCGGCAGGGGTGTCTGAAAAACTGTTTTTT. Translated, it gives CASSLGPAGVSEKLFF. The rearrangement joined TRBV28 to TRBJ1-4; TRBD1 might be the D gene, on 6 matching bases. The germline ends are 18 bases apart after V is trimmed by 3 bases and J by 7 bases. CDR1 and CDR2 are drawn from the germline V gene: MDHEN, SYDVKM. The CDR3 sequence holds 16 residues, the cysteine and phenylalanine included. This entry keeps only the CDR3 DNA: 48 bases, framed from base 1. Reference TRBV28 and TRBJ1-4 genes cover what lies past the CDR3, so the full variable domain is DVKVTQSSRYLVKRTGEKVFLECVQDMDHENMFWYRQDPGLGLRLIYFSYDVKMKEKGDIPEGYSVSREKKERFSLILESASTNQTSMYLCASSLGPAGVSEKLFFGSGTQLSVL.